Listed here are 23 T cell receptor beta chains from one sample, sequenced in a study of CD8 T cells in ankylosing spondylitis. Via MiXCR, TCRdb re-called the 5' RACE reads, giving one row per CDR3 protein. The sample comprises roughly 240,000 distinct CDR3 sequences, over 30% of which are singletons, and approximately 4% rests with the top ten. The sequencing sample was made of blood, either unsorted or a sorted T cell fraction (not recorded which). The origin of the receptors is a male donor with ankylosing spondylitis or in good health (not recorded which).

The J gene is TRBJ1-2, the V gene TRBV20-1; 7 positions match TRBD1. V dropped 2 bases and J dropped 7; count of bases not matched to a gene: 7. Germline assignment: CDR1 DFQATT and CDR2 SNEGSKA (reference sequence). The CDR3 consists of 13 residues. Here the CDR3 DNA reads TGCAGTGCTAGACCGACAGGGATAAGTGGCTACACCTTC. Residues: CSARPTGISGYTF.

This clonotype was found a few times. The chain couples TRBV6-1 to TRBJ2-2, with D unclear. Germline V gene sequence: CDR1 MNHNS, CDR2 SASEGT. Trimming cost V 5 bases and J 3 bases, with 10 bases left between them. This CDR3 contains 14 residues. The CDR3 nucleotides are TGTGCCAGCAGTCGGTCGGAATACACCGGGGAGCTGTTTTTT. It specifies CASSRSEYTGELFF.

CDR3 in DNA: TGTGCCAGCAGTTACGGGACGACAGCATATAGCAATCAGCCCCAGCATTTT. This sequence encodes CASSYGTTAYSNQPQHF. This rearrangement joins TRBV6-5 to TRBJ1-5, with D possibly being TRBD1 (5 bases). Trimming removed 2 bases from V and 0 bases from J, with 14 bases in between. The length of the CDR3 is 17 residues. The germline V gene encodes CDR1 MNHEY and CDR2 SVGAGI.

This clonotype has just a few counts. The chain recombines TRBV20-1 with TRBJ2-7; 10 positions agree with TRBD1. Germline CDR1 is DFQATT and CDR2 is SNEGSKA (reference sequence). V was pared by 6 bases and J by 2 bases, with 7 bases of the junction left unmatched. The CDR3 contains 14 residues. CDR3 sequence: CSATAGTGAYEQYF. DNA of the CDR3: TGCAGTGCGACAGCCGGGACAGGGGCCTACGAGCAGTACTTC.

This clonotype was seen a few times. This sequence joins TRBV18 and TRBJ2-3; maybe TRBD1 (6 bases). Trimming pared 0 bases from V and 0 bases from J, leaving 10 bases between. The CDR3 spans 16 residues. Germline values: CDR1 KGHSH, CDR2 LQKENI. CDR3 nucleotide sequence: TGTGCCAGCTCACCACCTACAGGGCCCAGCACAGATACGCAGTATTTT. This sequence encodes CASSPPTGPSTDTQYF. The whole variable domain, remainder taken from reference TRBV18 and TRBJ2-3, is NAGVMQNPRHLVRRRGQEARLRCSPMKGHSHVYWYRQLPEEGLKFMVYLQKENIIDESGMPKERFSAEFPKEGPSILRIQQVVRGDSAAYFCASSPPTGPSTDTQYFGPGTRLTVL.

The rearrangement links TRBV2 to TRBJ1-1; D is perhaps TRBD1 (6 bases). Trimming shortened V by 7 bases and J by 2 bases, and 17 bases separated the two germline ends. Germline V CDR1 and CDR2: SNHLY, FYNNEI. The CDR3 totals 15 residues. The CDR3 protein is CASTRGAALNTEAFF. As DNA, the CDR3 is TGTGCCAGCACGCGGGGGGCCGCCCTAAACACTGAAGCTTTCTTT.

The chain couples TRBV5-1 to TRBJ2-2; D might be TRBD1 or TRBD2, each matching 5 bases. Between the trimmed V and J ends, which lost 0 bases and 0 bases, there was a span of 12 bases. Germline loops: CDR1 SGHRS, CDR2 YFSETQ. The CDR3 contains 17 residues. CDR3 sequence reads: CASSLVLGVSNTGELFF. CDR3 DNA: TGCGCCAGCAGCTTGGTGTTGGGGGTTTCGAACACCGGGGAGCTGTTTTTT.

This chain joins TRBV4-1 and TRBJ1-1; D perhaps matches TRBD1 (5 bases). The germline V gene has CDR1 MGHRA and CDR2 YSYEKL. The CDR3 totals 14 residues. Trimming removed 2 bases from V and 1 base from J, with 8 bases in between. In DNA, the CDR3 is TGCGCCAGCAGCCAACTACAGGCGAACACTGAAGCTTTCTTT. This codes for CASSQLQANTEAFF.

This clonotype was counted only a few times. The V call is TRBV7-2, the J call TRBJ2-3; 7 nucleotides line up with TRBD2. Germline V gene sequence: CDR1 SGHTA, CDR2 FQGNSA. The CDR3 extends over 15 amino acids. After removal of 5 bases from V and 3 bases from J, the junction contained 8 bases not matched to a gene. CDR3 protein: CASSPPGGGTDTQYF. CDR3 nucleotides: TGTGCCAGCAGCCCCCCTGGCGGGGGTACAGATACGCAGTATTTT.

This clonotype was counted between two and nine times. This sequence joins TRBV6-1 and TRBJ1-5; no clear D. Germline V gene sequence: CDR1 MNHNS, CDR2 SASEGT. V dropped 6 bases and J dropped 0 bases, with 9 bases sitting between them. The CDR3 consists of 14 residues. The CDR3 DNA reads TGTGCCAGCAGCCTCCGACCTAGCAATCAGCCCCAGCATTTT. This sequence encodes CASSLRPSNQPQHF.

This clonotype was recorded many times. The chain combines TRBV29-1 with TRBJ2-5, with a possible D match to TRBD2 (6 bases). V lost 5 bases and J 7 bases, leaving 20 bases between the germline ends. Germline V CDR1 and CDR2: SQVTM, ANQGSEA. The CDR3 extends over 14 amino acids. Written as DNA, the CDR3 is TGCAGCGTTATACAAGGGCAGGGAGGAGGGACCCAGTACTTC. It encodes CSVIQGQGGGTQYF.

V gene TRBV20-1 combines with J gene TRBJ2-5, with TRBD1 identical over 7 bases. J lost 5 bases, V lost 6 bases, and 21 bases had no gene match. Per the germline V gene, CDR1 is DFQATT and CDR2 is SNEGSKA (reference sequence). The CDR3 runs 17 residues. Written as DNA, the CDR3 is TGCAGTGCCCTAAGGGGGCAGGGGAAGTATGAGGGCGAGACCCAGTACTTC. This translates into CSALRGQGKYEGETQYF.

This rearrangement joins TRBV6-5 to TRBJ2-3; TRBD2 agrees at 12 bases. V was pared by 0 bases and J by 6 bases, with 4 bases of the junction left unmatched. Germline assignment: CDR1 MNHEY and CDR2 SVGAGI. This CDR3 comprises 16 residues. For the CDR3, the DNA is TGTGCCAGCAGTTACTCTGGACTAGCGGGGACGGATACGCAGTATTTT. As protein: CASSYSGLAGTDTQYF.

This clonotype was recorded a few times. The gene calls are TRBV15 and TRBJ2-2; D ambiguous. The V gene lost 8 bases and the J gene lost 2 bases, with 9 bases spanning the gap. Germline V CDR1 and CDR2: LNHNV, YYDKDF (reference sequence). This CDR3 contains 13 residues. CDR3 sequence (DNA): TGTGCCACCCGGTCCGTTAACACCGGGGAGCTGTTTTTT. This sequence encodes CATRSVNTGELFF.

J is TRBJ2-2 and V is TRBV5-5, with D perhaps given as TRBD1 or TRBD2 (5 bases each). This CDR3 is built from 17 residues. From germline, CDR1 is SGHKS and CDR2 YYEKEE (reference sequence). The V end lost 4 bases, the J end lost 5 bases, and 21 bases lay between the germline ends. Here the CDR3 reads CASSPDGAGFGTGELFF. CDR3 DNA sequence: TGTGCCAGCAGCCCAGATGGGGCGGGCTTCGGTACCGGGGAGCTGTTTTTT.

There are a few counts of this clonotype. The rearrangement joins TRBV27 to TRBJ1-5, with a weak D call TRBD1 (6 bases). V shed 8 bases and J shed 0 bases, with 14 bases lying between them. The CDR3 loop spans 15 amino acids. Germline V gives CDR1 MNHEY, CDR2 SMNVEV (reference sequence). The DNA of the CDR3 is TGTGCCAGCCGAGAGGGGGGCATTAGCAATCAGCCCCAGCATTTT. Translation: CASREGGISNQPQHF.

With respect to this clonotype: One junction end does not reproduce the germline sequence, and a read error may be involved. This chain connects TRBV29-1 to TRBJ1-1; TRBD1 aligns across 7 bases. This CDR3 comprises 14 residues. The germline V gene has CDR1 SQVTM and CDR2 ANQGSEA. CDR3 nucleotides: TGCAGCGTAGAAGACCAGGGGGTGAACACTGAAGCTTTCTTT. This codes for CSVEDQGVNTEAFF.

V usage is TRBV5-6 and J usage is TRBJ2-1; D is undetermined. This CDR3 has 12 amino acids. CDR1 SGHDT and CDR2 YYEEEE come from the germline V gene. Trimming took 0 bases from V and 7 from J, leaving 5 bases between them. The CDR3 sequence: CASSLVMNEQFF. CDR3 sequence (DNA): TGTGCCAGCAGCTTGGTGATGAATGAGCAGTTCTTC.

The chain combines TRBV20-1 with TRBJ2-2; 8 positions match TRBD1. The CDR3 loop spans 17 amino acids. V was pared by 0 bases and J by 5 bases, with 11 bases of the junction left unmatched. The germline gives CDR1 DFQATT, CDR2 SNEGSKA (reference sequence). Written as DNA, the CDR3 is TGCAGTGCTAGAGATCCGAGACAGGGGATTAAGACCGGGGAGCTGTTTTTT. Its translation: CSARDPRQGIKTGELFF.

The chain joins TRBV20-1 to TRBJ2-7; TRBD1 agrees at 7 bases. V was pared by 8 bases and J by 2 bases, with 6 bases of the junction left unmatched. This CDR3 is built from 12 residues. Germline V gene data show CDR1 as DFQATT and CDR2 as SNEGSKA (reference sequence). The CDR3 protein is CSSLTGTYEQYF. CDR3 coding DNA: TGCAGTTCACTGACAGGGACCTACGAGCAGTACTTC.

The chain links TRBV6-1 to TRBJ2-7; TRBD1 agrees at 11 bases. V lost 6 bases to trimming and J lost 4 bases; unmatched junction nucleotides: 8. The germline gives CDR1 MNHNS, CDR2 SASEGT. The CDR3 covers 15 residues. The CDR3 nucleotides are TGTGCCAGCAGACAGACCGGGACAGGGGGGTACGAGCAGTACTTC. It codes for CASRQTGTGGYEQYF.

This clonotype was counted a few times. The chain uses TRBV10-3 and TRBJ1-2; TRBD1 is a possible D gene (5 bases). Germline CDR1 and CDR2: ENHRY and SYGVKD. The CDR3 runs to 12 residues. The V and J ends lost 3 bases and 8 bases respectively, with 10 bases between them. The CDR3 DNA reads TGTGCCATCAGTGACAGGGCATCGGGCTACACCTTC. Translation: CAISDRASGYTF.

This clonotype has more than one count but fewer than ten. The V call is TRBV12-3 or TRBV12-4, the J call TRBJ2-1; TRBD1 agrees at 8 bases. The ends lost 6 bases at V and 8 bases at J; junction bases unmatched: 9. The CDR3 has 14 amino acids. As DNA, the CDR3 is TGTGCCAGCAGCCCCGACAGGGGTAGAGATGAGCAGTTCTTC. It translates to CASSPDRGRDEQFF.